These 18 T cell receptor beta chains originate from one sample sequenced in a study of metastatic and nonmetastatic thyroid tumors. TCRdb re-called clones from the PCR reads using MiXCR. The table has 5,500 to 7,000 clones, around 15% seen once; the top ten hold roughly 10%. Patients had received no treatment of any kind before thyroid surgery. The source material was tumor tissue. The source is a male donor with papillary thyroid cancer or a benign thyroid nodule (not recorded which). Some clones in this sample may be carry-over from other donors' samples.

This clone is classed as medium-sized. V gene TRBV19 combines with J gene TRBJ1-2, with a weak D call TRBD1 (5 bases). Germline lookup yields CDR1 LNHDA and CDR2 SQIVND (reference sequence). The CDR3 extends over 15 amino acids. Trimming took off 7 bases at V and 6 bases at J, with 21 bases between the two ends. The CDR3: CASMARASRAHGYTF. CDR3 bases: TGTGCCAGTATGGCTCGGGCGAGCAGGGCCCATGGCTACACCTTC.

This clone rates as medium-sized. The rearrangement uses TRBV15 and TRBJ2-7; 8 bases agree with TRBD1. The germline CDR1 and CDR2 sequences are LNHNV and YYDKDF (reference sequence). The CDR3 contains 14 residues. V was clipped by 1 base and J by 6 bases; unmatched bases: 5. The CDR3 sequence is CATSRAGGSGEQYF. The CDR3 DNA is TGTGCCACCAGCAGAGCAGGGGGCTCAGGCGAGCAGTACTTC.

Sample share makes this clone medium-sized. V gene TRBV12-3 or TRBV12-4 combines with J gene TRBJ1-2; D uncertain. V was clipped by 6 bases and J by 8 bases, with 10 bases between them. The CDR3 is 11 residues long. In DNA, the CDR3 is TGTGCCAGCAGCCGGGGAGCGGGCTACACCTTC. Its translation is CASSRGAGYTF.

The chain links TRBV6-1 to TRBJ2-1, with D possibly matching TRBD2 (7 bases). The V end was cut by 3 bases, the J end by 6 bases, with 18 bases between. The length of the CDR3 is 16 residues. Germline V gene lookup returns CDR1 MNHNS and CDR2 SASEGT. The CDR3 DNA reads as TGTGCCAGCAGTGAGAGGGGAGGGGACACTACCAATGAGCAGTTCTTC. Residues: CASSERGGDTTNEQFF.

This chain connects TRBV7-2 to TRBJ1-6, with unresolved D. V lost 1 base, J lost 3 bases, and 7 bases lay in between. The CDR3 length is 15 residues. Germline CDR1 SGHTA, CDR2 FQGNSA. The chain's CDR3 is CASSLGAVYNSPLHF. In DNA, the CDR3 is TGTGCCAGCAGCTTAGGGGCTGTCTATAATTCACCCCTCCACTTT.

Details on this clone: The CDR3 does not close with the conserved phenylalanine or tryptophan, likely indicating a read error. CDR3 amino acids: CAISLADYGYTI. The CDR3 DNA is TGCGCCATCAGCTTGGCGGACTATGGCTACACCATC. This chain joins TRBV5-1 and TRBJ1-2, with no clear D. Germline lookup yields CDR1 SGHRS and CDR2 YFSETQ. CDR3 length: 12 amino acids.

This clone is termed medium-sized. The chain recombines TRBV30 with TRBJ1-2, with D hard to call. Looked up from germline, CDR1 is GTSNPN and CDR2 is SVGIG (reference sequence). V dropped 2 bases and J dropped 5 bases, with 18 bases sitting between them. The CDR3 loop spans 15 amino acids. As DNA, the CDR3 is TGTGCCTGGAGTCTTAAAGGCACCTCTGGGTATGGCTACACCTTC. Its translation: CAWSLKGTSGYGYTF.

This clone was counted only a few times. J is TRBJ2-3 and V is TRBV6-2 or TRBV6-3, with D possibly being TRBD2 (6 bases). Germline-derived CDR1 and CDR2 are MNHEY and SVGEGT. V lost 6 bases to trimming and J lost 4 bases, with 11 bases between them. This CDR3 is built from 13 residues. For the CDR3, the DNA is TGTGCCAGCAGGGACGGGGGTGCAGATACGCAGTATTTT. This encodes CASRDGGADTQYF.

This clone was observed a few times. V gene TRBV6-1 combines with J gene TRBJ1-6; 10 positions agree with TRBD1. CDR1 and CDR2 from the germline V gene are MNHNS and SASEGT. The trim removed 5 bases at V and 10 bases at J, leaving 8 bases unmatched. The CDR3 is 15 residues long. This chain's CDR3 is CASSSTGTGASPLHF. For the CDR3, the DNA is TGTGCCAGCAGTTCGACCGGGACAGGGGCCTCACCCCTCCACTTT.

This clone was seen a few times. The chain uses TRBV28 and TRBJ1-1; D call uncertain. The CDR3 sequence is 12 residues long. Germline loops: CDR1 MDHEN, CDR2 SYDVKM. The V end lost 6 bases, the J end lost 8 bases, and 13 bases lay between the germline ends. CDR3 residues: CASSLTGLEAFF. CDR3 nucleotides: TGTGCCAGCAGCTTAACTGGGTTAGAAGCTTTCTTT.

DNA of the CDR3: TGCGCCAGCAGCCAAGATCCACAGGGGGCGCGGGAGCAGTACTTC. Residues: CASSQDPQGAREQYF. The chain joins TRBV4-1 to TRBJ2-7; 9 bases line up with TRBD1. Germline CDR1 MGHRA, CDR2 YSYEKL. The CDR3 runs 15 residues. Germline trimming cut 0 bases from V and 7 bases from J; bases unmatched to any gene: 7.

V and J are TRBV19 and TRBJ2-5, with unresolved D. CDR3 length equals 14 residues. Germline V gives CDR1 LNHDA, CDR2 SQIVND (reference sequence). V was pared by 7 bases and J by 4 bases, with 16 bases between. CDR3 amino acids: CASKVRRDLETQYF. The CDR3, as DNA: TGTGCCAGTAAAGTGAGAAGAGATTTAGAGACCCAGTACTTC.

As regards this clone: Likely a read error: the CDR3 ends without its conserved phenylalanine or tryptophan. V and J are TRBV5-1 and TRBJ2-6, with a weak D call TRBD1 (5 bases). The germline V gene encodes CDR1 SGHRS and CDR2 YFSETQ. The CDR3 totals 16 residues. The CDR3 loop reads CASSLGQEAGANVLTL. Here the CDR3 DNA reads TGCGCCAGCAGCCTCGGGCAGGAAGCTGGGGCAAACGTCCTGACTCTC.

At least ten counts were recorded for this clone. The chain joins TRBV6-1 to TRBJ2-7, with a tentative D call TRBD2 (7 bases). Per germline, CDR1 MNHNS and CDR2 SASEGT. This CDR3 contains 15 residues. Trimming took off 7 bases at V and 7 bases at J, with 23 bases between the two ends. CDR3 loop: CASIGGGGHRGEQYF. For the CDR3, the DNA is TGTGCCAGCATAGGGGGGGGGGGCCACCGTGGGGAGCAGTACTTC.

Judged by abundance, this clone is medium-sized. The rearrangement joins TRBV11-2 to TRBJ1-6; 10 bases align to TRBD1. The germline V gene has CDR1 SGHAT and CDR2 FQNNGV. CDR3 length: 15 amino acids. V shed 5 bases and J 9 bases; nucleotides not matched to a gene: 7. Here the CDR3 DNA reads TGTGCCAGCAGCCGAAGACAGGGGGCCGGTTCACCCCTCCACTTT. Translation gives CASSRRQGAGSPLHF.

CDR3 nucleotides: TGTGCCAGCAGCCCCGACCGGACGGGGGAGCTGTTTTTT. This translates into CASSPDRTGELFF. This chain links TRBV14 with TRBJ2-2; D gene ambiguous. Looked up from germline, CDR1 is SGHDN and CDR2 is FVKESK. Trimming cost V 4 bases and J 8 bases, with 11 bases left between them. The CDR3 contains 13 residues.

The chain has TRBV4-3 and TRBJ1-1; 7 nucleotides line up with TRBD1. V shed 2 bases and J 5 bases; nucleotides not matched to a gene: 11. Germline values: CDR1 LGHNA, CDR2 YSLEER. The CDR3 has 16 residues. The CDR3 loop reads CASSQRATGAQTEAFF. The DNA for the CDR3 is TGCGCCAGCAGCCAAAGAGCTACAGGGGCGCAAACTGAAGCTTTCTTT.

This clone is medium-sized in the sample. The J gene is TRBJ2-2, the V gene TRBV7-3; TRBD1 agrees at 7 bases. The CDR3 spans 12 residues. The V segment lost 6 bases and the J segment 8 bases; nucleotides outside the gene matches: 3. Germline CDR1 is SGHTA and CDR2 is FQGTGA. The CDR3 region has the DNA TGTGCCAGCAGACAGACAGGGGGGGAGCTGTTTTTT. Its translation is CASRQTGGELFF. Full variable domain (rest looked up from reference TRBV7-3 and TRBJ2-2): GAGVSQTPSNKVTEKGKYVELRCDPISGHTALYWYRQSLGQGPEFLIYFQGTGAADDSGLPNDRFFAVRPEGSVSTLKIQRTERGDSAVYLCASRQTGGELFFGEGSRLTVL.